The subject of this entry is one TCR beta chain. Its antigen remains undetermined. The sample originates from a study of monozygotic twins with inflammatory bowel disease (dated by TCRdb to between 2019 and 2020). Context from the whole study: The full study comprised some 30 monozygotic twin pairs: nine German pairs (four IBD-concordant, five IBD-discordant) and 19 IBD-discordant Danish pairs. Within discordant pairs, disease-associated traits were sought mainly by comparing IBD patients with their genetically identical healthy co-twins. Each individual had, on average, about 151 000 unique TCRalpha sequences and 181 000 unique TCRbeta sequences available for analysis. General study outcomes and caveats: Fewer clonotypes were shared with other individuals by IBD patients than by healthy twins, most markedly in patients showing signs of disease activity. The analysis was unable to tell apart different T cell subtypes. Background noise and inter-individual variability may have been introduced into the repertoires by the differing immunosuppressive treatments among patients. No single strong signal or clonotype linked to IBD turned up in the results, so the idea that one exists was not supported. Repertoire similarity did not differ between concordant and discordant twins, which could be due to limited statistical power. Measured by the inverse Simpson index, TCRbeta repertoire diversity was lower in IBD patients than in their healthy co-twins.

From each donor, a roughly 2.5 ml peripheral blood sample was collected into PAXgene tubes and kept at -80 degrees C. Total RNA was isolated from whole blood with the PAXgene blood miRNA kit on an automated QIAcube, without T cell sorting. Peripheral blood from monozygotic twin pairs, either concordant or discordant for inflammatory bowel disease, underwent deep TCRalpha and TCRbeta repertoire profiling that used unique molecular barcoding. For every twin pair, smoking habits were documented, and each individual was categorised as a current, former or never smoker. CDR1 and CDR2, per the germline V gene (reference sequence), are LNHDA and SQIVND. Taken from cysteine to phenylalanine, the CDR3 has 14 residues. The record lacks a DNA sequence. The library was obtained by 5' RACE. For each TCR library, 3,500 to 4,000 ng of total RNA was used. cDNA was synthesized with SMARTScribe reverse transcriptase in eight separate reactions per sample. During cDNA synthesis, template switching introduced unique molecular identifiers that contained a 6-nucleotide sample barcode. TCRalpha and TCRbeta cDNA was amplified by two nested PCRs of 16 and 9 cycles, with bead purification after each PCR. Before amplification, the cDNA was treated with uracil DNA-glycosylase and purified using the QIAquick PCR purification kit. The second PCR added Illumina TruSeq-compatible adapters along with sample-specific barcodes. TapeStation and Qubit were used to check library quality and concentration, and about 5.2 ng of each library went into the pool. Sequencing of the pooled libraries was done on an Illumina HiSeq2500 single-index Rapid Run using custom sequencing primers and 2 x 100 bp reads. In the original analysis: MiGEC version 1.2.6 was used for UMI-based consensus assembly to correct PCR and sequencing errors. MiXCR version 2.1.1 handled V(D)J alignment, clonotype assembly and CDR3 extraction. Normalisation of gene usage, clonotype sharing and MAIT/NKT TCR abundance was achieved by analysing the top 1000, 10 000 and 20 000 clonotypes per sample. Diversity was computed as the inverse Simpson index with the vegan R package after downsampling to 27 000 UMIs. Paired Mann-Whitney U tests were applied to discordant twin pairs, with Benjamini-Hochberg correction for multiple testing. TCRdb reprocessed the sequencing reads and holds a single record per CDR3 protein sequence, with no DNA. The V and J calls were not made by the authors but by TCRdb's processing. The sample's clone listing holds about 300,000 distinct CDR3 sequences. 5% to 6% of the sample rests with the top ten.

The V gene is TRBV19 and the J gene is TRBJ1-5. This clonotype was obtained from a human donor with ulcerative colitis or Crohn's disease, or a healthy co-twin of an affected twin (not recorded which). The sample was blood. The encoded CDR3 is CASIPTEENQPQHF.